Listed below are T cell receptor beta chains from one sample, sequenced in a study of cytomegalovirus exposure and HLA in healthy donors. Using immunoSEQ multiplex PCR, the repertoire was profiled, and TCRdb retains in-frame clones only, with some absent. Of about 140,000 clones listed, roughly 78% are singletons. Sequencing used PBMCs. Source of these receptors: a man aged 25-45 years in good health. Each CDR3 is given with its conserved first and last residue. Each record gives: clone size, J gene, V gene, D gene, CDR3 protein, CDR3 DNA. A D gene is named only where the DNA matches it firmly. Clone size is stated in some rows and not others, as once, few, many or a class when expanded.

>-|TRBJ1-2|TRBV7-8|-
CASSWTANYGYTF
TGTGCCAGCAGCTGGACAGCTAACTATGGCTACACCTTC
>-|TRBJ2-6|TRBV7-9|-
CSSSPRVSGANVLTF
TGTTCCAGCAGCCCCAGGGTGTCTGGGGCCAACGTCCTGACTTTC
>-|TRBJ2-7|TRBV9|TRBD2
CASSVAPSGGEQYF
TGTGCCAGCAGCGTAGCGCCTAGCGGGGGCGAGCAGTACTTC
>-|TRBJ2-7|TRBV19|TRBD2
CASSIDRGDEQYF
TGTGCCAGTAGTATCGACCGGGGGGACGAGCAGTACTTC
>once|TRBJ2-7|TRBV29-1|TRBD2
CSVDGGSSSEQYF
TGCAGCGTTGATGGCGGGAGTTCATCGGAGCAGTACTTC
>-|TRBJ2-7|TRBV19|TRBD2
CASSTSRTSGKTRSSYEQYF
TGTGCCAGTAGCACCTCCCGGACTAGCGGAAAGACCAGGAGCTCCTACGAGCAGTACTTC
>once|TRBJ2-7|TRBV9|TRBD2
CASSVGGGTYEQYF
TGTGCCAGCAGCGTAGGGGGGGGGACCTACGAGCAGTACTTC
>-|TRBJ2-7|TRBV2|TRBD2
CVSSNQGLAAQQYF
TGTGTCAGCAGTAACCAAGGGCTAGCGGCGCAGCAGTACTTC
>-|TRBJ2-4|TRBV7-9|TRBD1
CASTGRGGQNIQYF
TGTGCCAGCACGGGGAGAGGGGGCCAGAACATTCAGTACTTC
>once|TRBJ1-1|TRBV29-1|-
CSSLEGGPNTEAFF
TGCAGCTCCCTTGAAGGGGGTCCGAACACTGAAGCTTTCTTT
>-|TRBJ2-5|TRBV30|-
CAFGQGGETQYF
TGTGCCTTCGGGCAGGGGGGCGAGACCCAGTACTTC
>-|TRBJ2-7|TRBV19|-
CASSIQGGYEQYF
TGTGCCAGTAGTATTCAAGGGGGCTACGAGCAGTACTTC
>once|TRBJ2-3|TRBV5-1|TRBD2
CASSTRHAGGPTDTQYF
TGCGCCAGCAGCACCCGCCATGCGGGAGGACCCACAGATACGCAGTATTTT
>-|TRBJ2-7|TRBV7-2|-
CASSLRRERPHEQYF
TGTGCCAGCAGCTTAAGACGGGAACGACCTCACGAGCAGTACTTC
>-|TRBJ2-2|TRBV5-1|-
CASSPDTDTGELFF
TGCGCCAGCAGCCCTGACACGGACACCGGGGAGCTGTTTTTT
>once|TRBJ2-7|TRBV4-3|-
CASSQEAQGYEQYF
TGCGCCAGCAGCCAAGAAGCACAGGGCTACGAGCAGTACTTC
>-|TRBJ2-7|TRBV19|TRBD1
CASSPTGQGLYEQYF
TGTGCCAGTAGTCCGACGGGACAGGGATTGTACGAGCAGTACTTC
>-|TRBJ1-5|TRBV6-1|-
CASRSGSNQPQHF
TGTGCCAGCAGGTCAGGGAGCAATCAGCCCCAGCATTTT
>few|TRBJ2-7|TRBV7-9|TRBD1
CASSLTGSTYEQYF
TGTGCCAGCAGCTTGACAGGGTCGACCTACGAGCAGTACTTC
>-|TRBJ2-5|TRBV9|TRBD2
CASSAGLASQETQYF
TGTGCCAGCAGCGCGGGACTAGCGAGCCAAGAGACCCAGTACTTC
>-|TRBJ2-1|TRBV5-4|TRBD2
CASSLGTSGSNEQFF
TGTGCCAGCAGCTTAGGTACTAGCGGTTCGAATGAGCAGTTCTTC
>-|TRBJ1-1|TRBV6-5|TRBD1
CASSLTGGMSTEAFF
TGTGCCAGCAGTTTGACAGGGGGCATGAGCACTGAAGCTTTCTTT
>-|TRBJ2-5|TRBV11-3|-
CASTPTRQQETQYF
TGTGCCAGCACCCCGACTAGACAGCAAGAGACCCAGTACTTC
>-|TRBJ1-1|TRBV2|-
CASILARGAEAFF
TGTGCCAGCATTCTCGCCCGGGGGGCTGAAGCTTTCTTT
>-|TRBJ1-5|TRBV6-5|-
CASSYSRGGGQPQHF
TGTGCCAGCAGTTACTCCCGGGGGGGCGGGCAGCCCCAGCATTTT
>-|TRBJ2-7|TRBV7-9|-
CASSKRTVTYEQYF
TGTGCCAGCAGCAAGCGGACGGTTACCTACGAGCAGTACTTC
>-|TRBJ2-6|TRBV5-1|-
CASSPVDGANVLTF
TGCGCCAGCTCCCCGGTTGATGGGGCCAACGTCCTGACTTTC
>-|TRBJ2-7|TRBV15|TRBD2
CATSRAGGHEQYF
TGTGCCACCAGCAGAGCGGGGGGGCACGAGCAGTACTTC
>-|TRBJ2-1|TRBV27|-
CASSSPGQVGFPYNEQFF
TGTGCCAGCAGTTCCCCCGGACAAGTCGGGTTTCCCTACAATGAGCAGTTCTTC
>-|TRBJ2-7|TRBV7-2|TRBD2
CASSSRGLAGAGRSYEQYF
TGTGCCAGCAGCTCTCGAGGACTAGCGGGAGCGGGTCGGTCCTACGAGCAGTACTTC
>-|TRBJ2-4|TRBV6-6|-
CASSPYGTPGGNIQYF
TGTGCCAGCAGTCCATACGGGACTCCCGGGGGAAACATTCAGTACTTC
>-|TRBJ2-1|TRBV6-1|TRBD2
CASSDPTSGSSYNEQFF
TGTGCCAGCAGTGACCCCACTAGCGGGAGCTCCTACAATGAGCAGTTCTTC
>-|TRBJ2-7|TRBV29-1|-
CSVARTGYEQYF
TGCAGCGTAGCGCGTACAGGGTACGAGCAGTACTTC
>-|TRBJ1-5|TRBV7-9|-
CSSSTGSRGPQHF
TGTTCCAGCAGCACGGGGTCGCGTGGGCCCCAGCATTTT
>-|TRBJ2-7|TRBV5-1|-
CASSLNQGRADEQYF
TGCGCCAGCAGCTTGAATCAGGGTCGGGCCGACGAGCAGTACTTC
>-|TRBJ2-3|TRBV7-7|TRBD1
CASSIRTGADTQYF
TGTGCCAGCAGCATCCGGACAGGGGCGGATACGCAGTATTTT
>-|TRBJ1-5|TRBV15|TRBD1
CATSVGTDSNQPQHF
TGTGCCACCAGCGTTGGGACAGATAGCAATCAGCCCCAGCATTTT
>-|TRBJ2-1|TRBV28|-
CASSPIAATYNEQFF
TGTGCCAGCAGCCCTATAGCCGCCACCTACAATGAGCAGTTCTTC
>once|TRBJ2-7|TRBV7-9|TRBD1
CASSGQGAKQYF
TGTGCCAGCAGCGGACAGGGAGCGAAGCAGTACTTC
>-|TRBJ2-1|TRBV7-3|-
CASSPGTIYNEQFF
TGTGCCAGCAGCCCCGGGACAATATACAATGAGCAGTTCTTC
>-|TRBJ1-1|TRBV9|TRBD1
CASSPQGGTNTEAFF
TGTGCCAGCAGCCCCCAAGGGGGCACGAACACTGAAGCTTTCTTT
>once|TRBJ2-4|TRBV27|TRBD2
CASSSRAGGFKNIQYF
TGTGCCAGCAGTTCCCGGGCGGGGGGGTTCAAAAACATTCAGTACTTC
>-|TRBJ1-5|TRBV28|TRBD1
CASSPPGQGRGQPQHF
TGTGCCAGCAGTCCCCCCGGACAGGGGAGGGGCCAGCCCCAGCATTTT
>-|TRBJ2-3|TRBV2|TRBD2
CATRPLAGSTDTQYF
TGTGCCACCAGACCTCTAGCGGGAAGCACAGATACGCAGTATTTT
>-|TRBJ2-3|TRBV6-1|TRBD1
CASSETQGAQYF
TGTGCCAGCAGTGAAACTCAGGGGGCGCAGTATTTT
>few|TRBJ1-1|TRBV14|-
CASSLYLRGSHTEAFF
TGTGCCAGCAGCCTCTATCTCCGGGGGTCGCACACTGAAGCTTTCTTT
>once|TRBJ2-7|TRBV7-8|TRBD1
CASSPWDSSYEQYF
TGTGCCAGCAGCCCTTGGGACAGCTCCTACGAGCAGTACTTC
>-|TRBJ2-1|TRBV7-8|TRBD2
CASSLRGTSYNEQFF
TGTGCCAGCAGCTTACGGGGGACTAGCTACAATGAGCAGTTCTTC
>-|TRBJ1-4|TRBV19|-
CASTTAGIGEKLFF
TGTGCCAGTACAACCGCAGGGATAGGCGAAAAACTGTTTTTT
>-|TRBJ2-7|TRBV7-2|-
CASSLVAVTGQYF
TGTGCCAGCAGCTTAGTTGCGGTTACGGGGCAGTACTTC
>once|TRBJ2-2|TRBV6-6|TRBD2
CASSYFPGGESGELFF
TGTGCCAGCAGTTACTTCCCCGGGGGGGAGAGCGGGGAGCTGTTTTTT